A selection of T cell receptor beta chains follows, all from one sample in a study of T cells in Graves' hyperthyroidism and ophthalmopathy. TCRdb re-called the multiplex PCR reads through MiXCR, storing one row per CDR3 protein. The sample contains 340,000 or so distinct CDR3 sequences, roughly 21% of which appear only once. The sequenced sample was blood. The receptor set was obtained from a woman aged 50 to 65 with Graves' hyperthyroidism. CDR3s include the opening cysteine and the closing phenylalanine or tryptophan. The order of the fields is V gene, clone size, J gene, D gene, CDR3 protein, CDR3 DNA. A D gene is named only where the DNA matches it firmly. Size is omitted from some rows. Given values are once, few, many or a class for expanded clones.

v_gene: TRBV5-1
abundance: .
j_gene: TRBJ2-5
d_gene: .
CDR3aa: CASSLAMGTRETQYF
CDR3nt: TGCGCCAGCAGCTTGGCCATGGGGACTCGGGAGACCCAGTACTTC

v_gene: TRBV12-3/TRBV12-4
abundance: many
j_gene: TRBJ2-1
d_gene: .
CDR3aa: CASSFLGLAIVRNEQFF
CDR3nt: TGTGCCAGCAGTTTTTTAGGACTTGCGATTGTGAGGAATGAGCAGTTCTTC

v_gene: TRBV19
abundance: .
j_gene: TRBJ2-7
d_gene: .
CDR3aa: CASSMGGDWSYEQYF
CDR3nt: TGTGCCAGTAGTATGGGTGGGGACTGGTCCTACGAGCAGTACTTC

v_gene: TRBV28
abundance: many
j_gene: TRBJ1-2
d_gene: .
CDR3aa: CASVDRVYGYTF
CDR3nt: TGTGCCAGTGTGGACAGAGTCTATGGCTACACCTTC

v_gene: TRBV27
abundance: few
j_gene: TRBJ2-1
d_gene: .
CDR3aa: CASRARDGLLNEQFF
CDR3nt: TGTGCCAGCAGGGCGAGGGACGGCTTGCTCAATGAGCAGTTCTTC

v_gene: TRBV5-1
abundance: many
j_gene: TRBJ2-2
d_gene: TRBD2
CDR3aa: CASKAGEWTGELFF
CDR3nt: TGCGCCAGCAAAGCGGGAGAATGGACCGGGGAGCTGTTTTTT

v_gene: TRBV20-1
abundance: many
j_gene: TRBJ2-1
d_gene: TRBD2
CDR3aa: CSAVGLAGVHNEQFF
CDR3nt: TGCAGTGCCGTCGGACTAGCGGGGGTACACAATGAGCAGTTCTTC

v_gene: TRBV7-2
abundance: many
j_gene: TRBJ2-7
d_gene: TRBD2
CDR3aa: CASSLRLAGEEQYF
CDR3nt: TGTGCCAGCAGCTTAAGACTAGCGGGCGAAGAGCAGTACTTC

v_gene: TRBV4-1
abundance: .
j_gene: TRBJ2-5
d_gene: TRBD1
CDR3aa: CASSQPGTGIVTQYF
CDR3nt: TGCGCCAGCAGCCAGCCCGGGACAGGGATTGTGACCCAGTACTTC

v_gene: TRBV12-3/TRBV12-4
abundance: many
j_gene: TRBJ2-7
d_gene: .
CDR3aa: CASSLATTIYEQYF
CDR3nt: TGTGCCAGCAGTTTAGCTACTACTATCTACGAGCAGTACTTC

v_gene: TRBV5-1
abundance: many
j_gene: TRBJ1-2
d_gene: .
CDR3aa: CASSQGLPNYGYTF
CDR3nt: TGCGCCAGCAGCCAGGGACTGCCTAACTATGGCTACACCTTC

v_gene: TRBV12-3/TRBV12-4
abundance: once
j_gene: TRBJ1-1
d_gene: .
CDR3aa: CASTAQGSGGTEAFF
CDR3nt: TGTGCCAGCACCGCCCAGGGATCCGGGGGTACTGAAGCTTTCTTT

v_gene: TRBV2
abundance: many
j_gene: TRBJ2-3
d_gene: .
CDR3aa: CASRKTPSTDTQYF
CDR3nt: TGTGCCAGCAGAAAGACGCCTAGCACAGATACGCAGTATTTT

v_gene: TRBV7-9
abundance: many
j_gene: TRBJ2-7
d_gene: TRBD1
CDR3aa: CASSKGQGSFHEQYF
CDR3nt: TGTGCCAGCAGCAAAGGACAGGGGAGTTTCCACGAGCAGTACTTC

v_gene: TRBV7-2
abundance: .
j_gene: TRBJ2-1
d_gene: TRBD2
CDR3aa: CASSHSGGAYNEQFF
CDR3nt: TGTGCCAGCAGCCATAGCGGGGGGGCCTACAATGAGCAGTTCTTC

v_gene: TRBV14
abundance: few
j_gene: TRBJ1-2
d_gene: .
CDR3aa: CASSHLERGDDGYTF
CDR3nt: TGTGCCAGCAGCCACCTCGAAAGGGGAGACGATGGCTACACCTTC

v_gene: TRBV6-1
abundance: .
j_gene: TRBJ2-7
d_gene: .
CDR3aa: CASNHLPYEQYF
CDR3nt: TGTGCCAGCAACCACCTTCCCTACGAGCAGTACTTC

v_gene: TRBV30
abundance: .
j_gene: TRBJ2-2
d_gene: TRBD1
CDR3aa: CAWSVFYRGVGTGELFF
CDR3nt: TGTGCCTGGAGTGTATTTTACAGGGGCGTAGGCACCGGGGAGCTGTTTTTT

v_gene: TRBV11-2
abundance: many
j_gene: TRBJ1-1
d_gene: .
CDR3aa: CASSLDLWNTEAFF
CDR3nt: TGTGCCAGCAGCTTAGATCTGTGGAACACTGAAGCTTTCTTT

v_gene: TRBV27
abundance: many
j_gene: TRBJ2-1
d_gene: .
CDR3aa: CASSLLLGYNEQFF
CDR3nt: TGTGCCAGCAGTTTATTGTTAGGTTACAATGAGCAGTTCTTC

v_gene: TRBV20-1
abundance: many
j_gene: TRBJ2-7
d_gene: TRBD2
CDR3aa: CSAPGTIYEQYF
CDR3nt: TGCAGTGCCCCTGGGACTATCTACGAGCAGTACTTC

v_gene: TRBV3-1
abundance: .
j_gene: TRBJ2-7
d_gene: .
CDR3aa: CASSQGVSAYEQYF
CDR3nt: TGTGCCAGCAGCCAAGGTGTCTCAGCCTACGAGCAGTACTTC

v_gene: TRBV6-6
abundance: .
j_gene: TRBJ2-5
d_gene: TRBD2
CDR3aa: CASSYSWTSGAKRTQYF
CDR3nt: TGTGCCAGCAGTTACTCCTGGACTAGCGGGGCGAAGAGAACCCAGTACTTC

v_gene: TRBV29-1
abundance: .
j_gene: TRBJ2-5
d_gene: .
CDR3aa: CSGWDRLAQYF
CDR3nt: TGCAGCGGCTGGGACCGGTTGGCCCAGTACTTC

v_gene: TRBV6-2/TRBV6-3
abundance: .
j_gene: TRBJ2-2
d_gene: TRBD2
CDR3aa: CASSRGAYTGELFF
CDR3nt: TGTGCCAGCTCGCGGGGGGCATACACCGGGGAGCTGTTTTTT

v_gene: TRBV6-9
abundance: .
j_gene: TRBJ1-6
d_gene: TRBD1
CDR3aa: CASSYGPPGQPNSPLHF
CDR3nt: TGTGCCAGCAGTTACGGTCCACCGGGACAGCCTAATTCACCCCTCCACTTT

v_gene: TRBV7-8
abundance: .
j_gene: TRBJ2-7
d_gene: .
CDR3aa: CASSLGSGPSSYEQYF
CDR3nt: TGTGCCAGCAGCTTAGGGTCAGGGCCAAGCTCCTACGAGCAGTACTTC

v_gene: TRBV7-8
abundance: .
j_gene: TRBJ2-3
d_gene: TRBD2
CDR3aa: CASSLTGTSGQLTDTQYF
CDR3nt: TGTGCCAGCAGCTTAACCGGGACTAGCGGCCAACTAACAGATACGCAGTATTTT

v_gene: TRBV6-1
abundance: many
j_gene: TRBJ1-1
d_gene: .
CDR3aa: CASMRVMGTEAFF
CDR3nt: TGTGCCAGCATGAGGGTAATGGGCACTGAAGCTTTCTTT

v_gene: TRBV5-1
abundance: many
j_gene: TRBJ2-3
d_gene: .
CDR3aa: CASSLGAPDTQYF
CDR3nt: TGCGCCAGCAGCTTGGGGGCCCCAGATACGCAGTATTTT

v_gene: TRBV7-8
abundance: few
j_gene: TRBJ2-7
d_gene: TRBD2
CDR3aa: CASSPTLAGLMGQYF
CDR3nt: TGTGCCAGCAGCCCAACACTAGCGGGACTGATGGGGCAGTACTTC

v_gene: TRBV18
abundance: few
j_gene: TRBJ2-2
d_gene: .
CDR3aa: CASSPNQHTGELFF
CDR3nt: TGTGCCAGCTCACCGAACCAACACACCGGGGAGCTGTTTTTT

v_gene: TRBV20-1
abundance: .
j_gene: TRBJ2-1
d_gene: TRBD1
CDR3aa: CSAPRQGAGNEQFF
CDR3nt: TGCAGTGCTCCTCGCCAGGGGGCGGGTAATGAGCAGTTCTTC

v_gene: TRBV28
abundance: many
j_gene: TRBJ1-2
d_gene: TRBD1
CDR3aa: CASSSTTGSGAWGYTF
CDR3nt: TGTGCCAGCAGTTCCACGACAGGGAGCGGTGCCTGGGGCTACACCTTC

v_gene: TRBV9
abundance: .
j_gene: TRBJ2-1
d_gene: .
CDR3aa: CASSVAGEVEQFF
CDR3nt: TGTGCCAGCAGCGTAGCGGGGGAGGTTGAGCAGTTCTTC